These T cell receptor beta chains were read from a single sample in a study of shared clonotypes between healthy human individuals. Data came from immunoSEQ multiplex PCR; TCRdb stores just in-frame clones and leaves some out. The data contain around 1 million clones, 76% of them singletons. Sequenced sample: memory CD4+ T cells sorted from blood. The receptors originated from a man aged 18 to 35 in good health. Each CDR3 is given with its conserved first and last residue. Fields, in order: V gene, clone size, D gene, J gene, CDR3 protein, CDR3 DNA. D genes are given only for firm matches. The size entry is marked missing in some rows and otherwise reads once, few, many or a size class.

>TRBV11-3|NA|NA|TRBJ1-1
CASSFGQPNTEAFF
TGTGCCAGCAGCTTTGGACAGCCGAACACTGAAGCTTTCTTT
>TRBV6-6|NA|NA|TRBJ2-7
CASSYQGKDEQYF
TGTGCCAGCAGTTACCAGGGGAAGGACGAGCAGTACTTC
>TRBV5-1|NA|NA|TRBJ1-1
CASSNTTGANTEAFF
TGCGCCAGCAGCAATACCACGGGAGCCAACACTGAAGCTTTCTTT
>TRBV5-1|NA|NA|TRBJ2-5
CASRAGPFGETQYF
TGCGCCAGCAGGGCCGGGCCCTTCGGGGAGACCCAGTACTTC
>TRBV30|NA|NA|TRBJ2-7
CAWSPRISYEQYF
TGTGCCTGGAGTCCGCGGATCTCCTACGAGCAGTACTTC
>TRBV5-1|NA|NA|TRBJ1-2
CASTDTDPGYTF
TGCGCCAGCACCGACACGGACCCAGGCTACACCTTC
>TRBV7-2|NA|TRBD2|TRBJ2-7
CASSQTSGSVDEQYF
TGTGCCAGCAGCCAGACTAGCGGGAGTGTCGACGAGCAGTACTTC
>TRBV6-6|NA|NA|TRBJ2-6
CASIRGGGANVLTF
TGTGCCAGCATAAGGGGGGGAGGGGCCAACGTCCTGACTTTC
>TRBV28|NA|TRBD1|TRBJ2-7
CASKETGVFYEQYF
TGTGCCAGCAAGGAAACAGGGGTTTTCTACGAGCAGTACTTC
>TRBV10-2|NA|NA|TRBJ1-2
CASSEFRGNGYTF
TGCGCCAGCAGTGAGTTTAGGGGAAATGGCTACACCTTC
>TRBV5-6|many|NA|TRBJ1-3
CASSQDSSGNTIYF
TGTGCCAGCAGCCAAGACAGCTCTGGAAACACCATATATTTT
>TRBV7-3|NA|TRBD2|TRBJ2-1
CASSLGTSSYNEQFF
TGTGCCAGCAGCTTAGGGACTAGCTCCTACAATGAGCAGTTCTTC